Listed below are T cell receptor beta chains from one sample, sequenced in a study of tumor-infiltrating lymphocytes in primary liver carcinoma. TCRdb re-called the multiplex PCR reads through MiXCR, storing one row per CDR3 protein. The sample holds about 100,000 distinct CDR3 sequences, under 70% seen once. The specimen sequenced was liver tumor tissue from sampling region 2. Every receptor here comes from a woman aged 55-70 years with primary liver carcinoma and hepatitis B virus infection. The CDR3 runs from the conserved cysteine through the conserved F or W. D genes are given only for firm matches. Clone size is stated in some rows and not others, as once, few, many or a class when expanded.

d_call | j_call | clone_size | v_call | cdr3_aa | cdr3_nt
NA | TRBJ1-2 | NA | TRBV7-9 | CASSAGQGNYGYTF | TGTGCCAGCAGCGCGGGCCAGGGCAACTATGGCTACACCTTC
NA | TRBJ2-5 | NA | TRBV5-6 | CASSLGPAVLYQETQYF | TGTGCCAGCAGCTTGGGACCAGCGGTGCTGTACCAAGAGACCCAGTACTTC
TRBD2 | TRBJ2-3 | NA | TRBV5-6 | CASSLLAGGGTDTQYF | TGTGCCAGCAGCTTGTTGGCGGGAGGAGGCACAGATACGCAGTATTTT
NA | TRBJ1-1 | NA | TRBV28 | CASTLSRLNTEAFF | TGTGCCAGCACTCTAAGTCGGTTGAACACTGAAGCTTTCTTT
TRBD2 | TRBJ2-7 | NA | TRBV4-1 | CASSQEMGTSGRRHKQYF | TGCGCCAGCAGCCAAGAAATGGGGACTAGCGGGAGGAGGCACAAGCAGTACTTT
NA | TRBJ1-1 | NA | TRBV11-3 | CASSQDVWNTEAFF | TGTGCCAGCAGCCAGGATGTCTGGAACACTGAAGCTTTCTTT
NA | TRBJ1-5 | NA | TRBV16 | CASSQEPYPGQPQHF | TGTGCCAGCAGCCAGGAACCATACCCCGGGCAGCCCCAGCATTTT
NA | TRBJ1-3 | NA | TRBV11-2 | CASSLDCYYGDTIYF | TGTGCCAGCAGCTTAGACTGCTACTATGGGGACACCATATATTTT
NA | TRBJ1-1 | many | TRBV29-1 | CSACTNTEAFF | TGCAGCGCTTGTACGAACACTGAAGCTTTCTTT
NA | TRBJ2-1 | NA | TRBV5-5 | CASSLARSFGSSGEQFF | TGTGCCAGCAGCTTGGCCCGGTCTTTCGGGAGTAGTGGTGAGCAGTTCTTC
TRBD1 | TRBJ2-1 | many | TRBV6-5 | CASRSTGTGVVNEQFF | TGTGCCAGCCGAAGTACCGGGACAGGGGTCGTCAATGAGCAGTTCTTC
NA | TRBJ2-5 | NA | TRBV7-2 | CASSLGGSMGTQYF | TGTGCCAGCAGTCTAGGGGGGAGTATGGGGACCCAGTACTTC
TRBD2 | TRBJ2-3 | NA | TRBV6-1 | CASQGRGEADTQYF | TGTGCCAGTCAGGGACGGGGGGAAGCAGATACGCAGTATTTT
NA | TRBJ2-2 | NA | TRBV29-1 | CSAGQGKQELLF | TGCAGCGCCGGTCAGGGAAAACAGGAGCTGCTTTTT
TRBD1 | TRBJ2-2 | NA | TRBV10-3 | CAVSPTGAANTGELLF | TGTGCCGTCAGCCCGACAGGGGCGGCGAACACCGGGGAGCTGCTTTTT
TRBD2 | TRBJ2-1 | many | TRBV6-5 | CASSYGREGRYEQFF | TGTGCCAGCAGTTACGGGCGGGAGGGCCGGTATGAGCAGTTCTTC
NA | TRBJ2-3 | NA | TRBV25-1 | CASSDDERREDTQYF | TGTGCCAGCAGTGATGATGAGCGGAGGGAAGATACGCAGTATTTT
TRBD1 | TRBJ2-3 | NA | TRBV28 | CASRPPGQGFTDTQYF | TGTGCCAGCAGGCCTCCGGGACAGGGTTTCACAGATACGCAGTATTTT
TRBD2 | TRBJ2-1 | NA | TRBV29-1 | CSVDLNSGTDNEHFF | TGCAGTGTTGATTTAAATAGCGGGACCGACAATGAGCACTTCTTC
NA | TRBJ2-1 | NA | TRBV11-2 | CVSSLTHGQGYRCEQFF | NA
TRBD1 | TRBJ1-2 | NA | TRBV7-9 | CASSLGLSGTDDGNTF | TGTGCCAGCAGCTTAGGACTATCAGGGACAGACGATGGCAACACCTTC
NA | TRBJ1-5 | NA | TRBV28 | CASSSIQGSSNKPQHF | TGTGCCAGCAGTTCGATCCAGGGCTCAAGCAATAAGCCCCAGCATTTT
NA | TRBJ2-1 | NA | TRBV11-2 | CASSLEGGNIGEQSF | TGTGCCAGCAGCTTAGAGGGAGGAAATATCGGCGAGCAGTCCTTC
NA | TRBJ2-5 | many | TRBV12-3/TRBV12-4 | CASRATGGETQYF | TGTGCCAGCAGAGCCACAGGAGGGGAGACCCAGTACTTC
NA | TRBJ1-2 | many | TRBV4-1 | CASSQEYERQPYYGYTF | TGCGCCAGCAGCCAAGAGTACGAGCGACAGCCTTACTATGGCTACACCTTC
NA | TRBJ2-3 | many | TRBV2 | CASSEGRKDTQYF | TGTGCCAGCAGTGAGGGGAGAAAAGATACGCAGTATTTT
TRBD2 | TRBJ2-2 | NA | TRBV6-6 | CASPGSSGLTGELFF | TGTGCCAGCCCTGGGTCTAGCGGGTTAACCGGGGAGCTGTTTTTT
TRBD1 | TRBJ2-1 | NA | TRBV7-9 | CTSSTSGQGGRNEQFF | TGTACAAGCAGCACTTCCGGACAGGGGGGTCGTAATGAGCAGTTCTTC
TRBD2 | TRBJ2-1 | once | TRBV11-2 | CASSSVGGRGNEQFF | TGTGCCAGCAGCTCAGTGGGCGGGAGGGGAAATGAGCAGTTCTTC
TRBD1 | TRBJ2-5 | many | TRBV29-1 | CSVVAQGAEETQYF | TGCAGCGTTGTGGCCCAGGGGGCAGAAGAGACCCAGTACTTC
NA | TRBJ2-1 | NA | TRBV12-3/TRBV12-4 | CVSRSPRGEQFF | TGTGTCAGCAGATCTCCCCGAGGTGAGCAGTTCTTC
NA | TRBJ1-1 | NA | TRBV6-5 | CASRHTNTEAFF | TGTGCCAGCAGACACACGAACACTGAAGCTTTCTTT
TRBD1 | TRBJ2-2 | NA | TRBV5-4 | CASSLSGQACTGELFF | TGTGCCAGCAGCTTGAGCGGACAGGCGTGCACCGGGGAGCTGTTTTTT
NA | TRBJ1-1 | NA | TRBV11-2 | CASSLGPGAGTEAFF | TGTGCCAGCAGCTTAGGCCCGGGGGCAGGTACTGAAGCTTTCTTT
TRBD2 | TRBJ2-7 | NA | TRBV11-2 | CASSFAGGICEQYF | TGTGCCAGCAGCTTTGCGGGAGGTATATGCGAGCAGTACTTC
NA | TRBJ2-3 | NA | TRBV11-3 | CASSPGDSGLTFQRDTQYF | TGTGCCAGCAGCCCAGGGGATAGCGGATTAACATTCCAACGGGATACGCAGTATTTT
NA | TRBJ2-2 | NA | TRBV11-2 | CASVWGAIF | TGTGCCAGCGTTTGGGGAGCTATTTTT